This T cell receptor beta chain was retrieved from a study of blood T cell repertoires in COVID-19. Using immunoSEQ multiplex PCR, the repertoire was profiled, and TCRdb retains in-frame clones only, with some absent. The profile shows about 150,000 clones, around 91% of them singletons. Trimming at V came to 6 bases and at J to 5 bases, leaving 9 bases not matched to a gene. CDR3 length equals 14 residues. CDR1 and CDR2 from the germline V gene are MDHEN and SYDVKM. This receptor was identified in a woman in her thirties or forties with acute or convalescent COVID-19. Sequenced sample: peripheral blood. The chain couples TRBV28 to TRBJ2-7, with 8 bases that match TRBD1. The CDR3 bases are TGTGCCAGCAGCCGGACAGGGCGGGTTGACGAGCAGTACTTC. Translating gives CASSRTGRVDEQYF.